Reported below is one T cell receptor (beta chain). The entry originates in a study of blood T cell repertoires in COVID-19. Study in general: PBMCs, B-cell-depleted T cells, or T cells were the source of the cDNA or gDNA that made up the material.

Generated by immunoSEQ multiplex PCR, the TCRdb table keeps only in-frame clones and is missing some. The sample consists of 200,000 to 250,000 clones, 65% to 90% of them appearing once. The CDR3 runs to 13 residues. Trimming removed 6 bases from V and 8 bases from J, with 16 bases in between. Germline V CDR1 and CDR2: MNHEY, SMNVEV (reference sequence). The sequenced sample consisted of peripheral blood. V is TRBV27 and J is TRBJ1-2; weak D call: TRBD1 (5 bases). The sequence was collected from an elderly man with acute or convalescent COVID-19. The CDR3 DNA is TGTGCCAGCAGCCATGGAGGGGCCGAAGGCTACACCTTC. Its protein product is CASSHGGAEGYTF.